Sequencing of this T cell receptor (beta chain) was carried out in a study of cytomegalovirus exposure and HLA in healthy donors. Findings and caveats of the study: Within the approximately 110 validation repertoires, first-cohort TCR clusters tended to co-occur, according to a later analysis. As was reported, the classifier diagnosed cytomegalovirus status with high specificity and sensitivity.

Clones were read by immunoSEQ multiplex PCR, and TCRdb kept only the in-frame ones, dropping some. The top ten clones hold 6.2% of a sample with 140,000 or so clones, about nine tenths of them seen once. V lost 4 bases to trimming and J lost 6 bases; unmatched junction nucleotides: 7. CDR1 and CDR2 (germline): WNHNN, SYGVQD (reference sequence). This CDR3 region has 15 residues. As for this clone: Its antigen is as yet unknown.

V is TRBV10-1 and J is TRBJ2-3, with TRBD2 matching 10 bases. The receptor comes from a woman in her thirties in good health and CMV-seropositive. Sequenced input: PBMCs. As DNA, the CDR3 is TGCGCCAGCAGTGGGCTAGCGGGGGAACCTGATACGCAGTATTTT. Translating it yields CASSGLAGEPDTQYF.